The next 7 T cell receptor beta chains were all read from a single sample in a study of T cell changes during pregnancy in multiple sclerosis. Measured with immunoSEQ multiplex PCR; TCRdb has only the in-frame clones, and not every one. The repertoire holds about 42,000 clones, about nine tenths seen once, with 1.5% to 2% in the top ten. The sample was CD4+ T cells from peripheral blood mononuclear cells, taken after pregnancy. The receptors stem from a female donor in good health, enrolled as a control in a pregnancy study.

This sequence joins TRBV6-4 and TRBJ1-1; the D is unclear. The CDR3 is 15 residues long. The V end lost 6 bases, the J end lost 4 bases, and 18 bases lay between the germline ends. CDR1 MRHNA and CDR2 SNTAGT come from the germline V gene. CDR3 in amino acids: CASRSDILVTTEAFF. As DNA, the CDR3 is TGTGCCAGCAGGAGTGACATATTAGTAACCACTGAAGCTTTCTTT.

The count of this clone is one. The rearrangement links TRBV7-9 to TRBJ1-3; weak D call: TRBD1 (5 bases). The germline V gene has CDR1 SEHNR and CDR2 FQNEAQ (reference sequence). This CDR3 contains 14 residues. V lost 5 bases to trimming and J lost 10 bases, with 18 bases between them. In DNA form, the CDR3 reads TGTGCCAGCAGCGAAGTGGACCGGGGGAAAACCATATATTTT. The encoded protein is CASSEVDRGKTIYF. The full variable domain, completed using reference TRBV7-9 and TRBJ1-3, is DTGVSQNPRHKITKRGQNVTFRCDPISEHNRLYWYRQTLGQGPEFLTYFQNEAQLEKSRLLSDRFSAERPKGSFSTLEIQRTEQGDSAMYLCASSEVDRGKTIYFGEGSWLTVV.

This sequence joins TRBV6-1 and TRBJ2-3; a possible D gene is TRBD2 (7 bases). Trimming took 6 bases from V and 7 from J, leaving 20 bases between them. Per germline, CDR1 MNHNS and CDR2 SASEGT. The CDR3 has 15 amino acids. The CDR3 DNA reads TGTGCCAGCAGATCCGCGGGGGCTAGCACGTATACGCAGTATTTT. Translated, it gives CASRSAGASTYTQYF.

The chain links TRBV23-1 to TRBJ2-1; the D gene is possibly TRBD1 (5 bases). TRBV23-1 is flagged as an ORF with uncertain function. The CDR3 spans 15 residues. V lost 2 bases and J lost 5, with 13 bases in between. The CDR3 DNA sequence: TGCGCCAGCAGTCAACCTAGACAGTTTAACAATGAGCAGTTCTTC. It specifies CASSQPRQFNNEQFF.

V usage is TRBV5-3 and J usage is TRBJ2-3; tentative D call: TRBD2 (5 bases). TRBV5-3 counts as an open reading frame of uncertain function. V lost 4 bases and J lost 1, with 13 bases in between. The CDR3 consists of 15 residues. CDR3 bases: TGTGCCAGAAGCCCAACCGGAGCGGGCACAGATACGCAGTATTTT. It is translated as CARSPTGAGTDTQYF.

The genes are TRBV10-1 and TRBJ2-7; the match to TRBD1 covers 8 bases. Losses at the gene ends were 0 bases for V and 4 bases for J; bases not matched to a gene: 5. Germline V lookup: CDR1 WNHNN, CDR2 SYGVQD (reference sequence). The CDR3 is 15 amino acids. This CDR3 reads CASSESGTGGYEQYF. The CDR3 DNA is TGCGCCAGCAGTGAGTCGGGGACAGGAGGATACGAGCAGTACTTC.

This rearrangement joins TRBV4-1 to TRBJ2-5, with 8 nucleotides matching TRBD2. This CDR3 contains 14 residues. Germline CDR1 MGHRA, CDR2 YSYEKL. V was clipped by 5 bases and J by 2 bases; unmatched bases: 4. This CDR3 is CASSWASGQETQYF. CDR3 DNA sequence: TGCGCCAGCAGCTGGGCTAGCGGGCAAGAGACCCAGTACTTC.